This passage covers 30 T cell receptor beta chains from one sample sequenced in a study of cytomegalovirus exposure and HLA in healthy donors. The PCR employed 60 Vbeta primers together with 13 Jbeta primers. Assay: immunoSEQ multiplex PCR; the TCRdb copy retains only in-frame clones and omits some. The sample contains about 170,000 clones, under 80% of which appear only once. Sequencing was carried out using PBMCs. Every receptor here comes from a man aged 35-49 years in good health and CMV-seronegative.

The CDR3 loop is CASSLGGSSSNEKLFF. CDR3 DNA sequence: TGTGCCAGCAGCTTGGGAGGGTCCAGTTCCAATGAAAAACTGTTTTTT. This chain links TRBV5-8 with TRBJ1-4; D not certain. This CDR3 contains 16 residues. V dropped 0 bases and J dropped 5 bases, with 14 bases sitting between them. Germline CDR1 is SGHTS and CDR2 is YDEGEE.

V and J are TRBV30 and TRBJ2-3, with D hard to call. From germline, CDR1 is GTSNPN and CDR2 SVGIG (reference sequence). V dropped 6 bases and J dropped 3 bases, with 4 bases sitting between them. The CDR3 is made up of 10 amino acids. In DNA, the CDR3 is TGTGCCTGTGCGACAGATACGCAGTATTTT. It encodes CACATDTQYF.

The table lists this clone with a few counts. V gene TRBV6-1 combines with J gene TRBJ2-7; tentative D call: TRBD1 (5 bases). The germline V and J ends were trimmed by 8 bases and 7 bases, with 21 bases remaining between them. The germline CDR1 and CDR2 sequences are MNHNS and SASEGT. This CDR3 spans 14 amino acids. CDR3 sequence (DNA): TGTGCCAGCTTAGCCGACAGACAGAGGTGGGAGCAGTACTTC. Encoded protein: CASLADRQRWEQYF.

This clone was recorded a few times. This chain links TRBV19 with TRBJ1-4; D possibly corresponds to TRBD1 (6 bases). The CDR3 runs 14 residues. The V gene lost 7 bases and the J gene lost 8 bases, with 17 bases spanning the gap. Germline V gene sequence: CDR1 LNHDA, CDR2 SQIVND (reference sequence). This chain's CDR3 is CASTPAGAGEKLFF. The DNA of the CDR3 is TGTGCCAGTACCCCGGCAGGGGCCGGGGAAAAACTGTTTTTT.

This clone was found once. The rearrangement links TRBV2 to TRBJ2-5, with TRBD2 matching 9 bases. Germline CDR1 and CDR2: SNHLY and FYNNEI. V shed 5 bases and J 5 bases; nucleotides not matched to a gene: 12. The CDR3 has 16 amino acids. In DNA, the CDR3 is TGTGCCAGCAGTCGATCGGGCGGGGGGGCGGGTGAGACCCAGTACTTC. Protein product: CASSRSGGGAGETQYF.

The J gene is TRBJ2-1, the V gene TRBV28; 8 nucleotides match TRBD2. This CDR3 region has 17 residues. The V gene end was trimmed by 1 base and the J gene end by 8 bases; junction bases not matched to a gene: 13. Germline CDR1 MDHEN, CDR2 SYDVKM. The CDR3 sequence is CASSLLGLVQKAYEQFF. The CDR3 DNA is TGTGCCAGCAGTTTATTGGGACTAGTACAAAAAGCCTATGAGCAGTTCTTC.

This rearrangement joins TRBV9 to TRBJ1-2; D gene uncertain. This CDR3 is built from 14 residues. The germline gives CDR1 SGDLS, CDR2 YYNGEE. V was trimmed by 0 bases and J by 4 bases, leaving 10 bases between them. The CDR3 DNA reads as TGTGCCAGCAGCGTAGATACAACACCCTATGGCTACACCTTC. Its translation: CASSVDTTPYGYTF.

The V gene is TRBV21-1, the J gene TRBJ2-6; the tabulated D call, TRBD2, remains unverified against the DNA. TRBV21-1 is a listed pseudogene. This CDR3 is 15 amino acids long. CDR3 sequence: CAPIAGFSGANVLTF. The DNA of the CDR3 is TGTGCCCCAATAGCGGGATTCTCTGGGGCCAACGTCCTGACTTTC.

This clone was seen a handful of times. The chain is built from TRBV6-5 and TRBJ1-1; D uncertain. Trimming shortened V by 4 bases and J by 1 base, and 4 bases separated the two germline ends. From germline, CDR1 is MNHEY and CDR2 SVGAGI. This CDR3 has 12 residues. CDR3 in amino acids: CASSSGNTEAFF. For the CDR3, the DNA is TGTGCCAGCAGTTCCGGGAACACTGAAGCTTTCTTT.

CDR3 residues: CASLVRSGTGELFF. Written as DNA, the CDR3 is TGTGCCAGCCTCGTCCGGTCGGGCACCGGGGAGCTGTTTTTT. The gene calls are TRBV19 and TRBJ2-2; no definite D call. The CDR3 is 14 amino acids. Between the trimmed V and J ends, which lost 9 bases and 4 bases, there was a span of 15 bases. The germline CDR1 and CDR2 sequences are LNHDA and SQIVND (reference sequence).

V usage is TRBV19 and J usage is TRBJ2-5; TRBD1 matches at 8 bases. The tail of the sequence fits TRBJ2-7 better, so the J call may be wrong. The length of the CDR3 is 14 residues. Germline V CDR1 and CDR2: LNHDA, SQIVND (reference sequence). The CDR3 DNA sequence: TGTGCCAGTAGTCACGCCAGGGGGCGCAACGAGCAGTACTTC. It yields the protein CASSHARGRNEQYF.

This clone was seen once. The rearrangement uses TRBV21-1 and TRBJ1-1. TRBV21-1 constitutes a pseudogene. CDR3 length: 16 residues. CDR3 in amino acids: CASSKPDVEKNTEAFF. The CDR3 region has the DNA TGTGCCAGCAGCAAACCCGACGTGGAGAAGAACACTGAAGCTTTCTTT.

The V call is TRBV7-9, the J call TRBJ2-1; 9 bases fit TRBD2. V was clipped by 10 bases and J by 5 bases; unmatched bases: 9. The CDR3 totals 14 residues. CDR1 is SEHNR and CDR2 is FQNEAQ in the germline V gene (reference sequence). For the CDR3, the DNA is TGTGCCACGACAGAACTAGCGGGTAACAATGAGCAGTTCTTC. As protein: CATTELAGNNEQFF.

The chain uses TRBV4-1 and TRBJ2-1; TRBD1 agrees at 10 bases. The CDR3 sequence is 17 residues long. Germline lookup yields CDR1 MGHRA and CDR2 YSYEKL. V lost 1 base to trimming and J lost 6 bases; unmatched junction nucleotides: 9. CDR3 loop: CASSQAFRDRGRNEQFF. The CDR3 bases are TGCGCCAGCAGCCAAGCCTTCCGGGACAGGGGACGCAATGAGCAGTTCTTC.

This chain joins TRBV7-9 and TRBJ1-2; 9 nucleotides agree with TRBD1. The CDR3 covers 13 residues. The germline CDR1 and CDR2 sequences are SEHNR and FQNEAQ (reference sequence). Trimming at V came to 3 bases and at J to 8 bases, leaving 4 bases not matched to a gene. CDR3 loop: CASSLGQGMGYTF. As DNA, the CDR3 is TGTGCCAGCAGCTTGGGACAGGGCATGGGCTACACCTTC.

The chain carries TRBV28 and TRBJ2-2; maybe TRBD2 (6 bases). Germline CDR1 MDHEN, CDR2 SYDVKM. V lost 3 bases, J lost 4 bases, and 12 bases lay in between. This CDR3 comprises 15 residues. The CDR3 DNA is TGTGCCAGCAGTTTTCGGGGGTTGGGCACCGGGGAGCTGTTTTTT. Protein sequence: CASSFRGLGTGELFF.

On this clone: The same CDR3 arises from other DNA sequences in this sample as well. This CDR3 is CASTLASGSTYEQYF. The CDR3, as DNA: TGTGCCAGCACCCTAGCTAGCGGGAGCACCTACGAGCAGTACTTC. The chain has TRBV6-6 and TRBJ2-7; 10 nucleotides match TRBD2. Losses at the gene ends were 7 bases for V and 2 bases for J; bases not matched to a gene: 8. The CDR3 totals 15 residues. CDR1 MNHNY and CDR2 SVGAGI come from the germline V gene (reference sequence).

The sample holds a few counts of this clone. This chain uses TRBV9 with TRBJ1-2; 8 nucleotides match TRBD1. V lost 0 bases, J lost 2 bases, and 3 bases stayed unmatched. This CDR3 is built from 15 residues. Germline lookup yields CDR1 SGDLS and CDR2 YYNGEE. CDR3 sequence reads: CASSVGTGGNYGYTF. The CDR3 DNA follows: TGTGCCAGCAGCGTAGGAACAGGGGGAAACTATGGCTACACCTTC.

This chain joins TRBV19 and TRBJ1-5; tentatively, D is TRBD1 (5 bases). The V and J ends lost 6 bases and 2 bases respectively, with 8 bases between them. The germline V gene encodes CDR1 LNHDA and CDR2 SQIVND (reference sequence). The CDR3 is 13 residues long. CDR3 coding DNA: TGTGCCAGTAGGCAACAGGGCAATCAGCCCCAGCATTTT. It is translated as CASRQQGNQPQHF.

This clone was recorded only once. The chain uses TRBV15 and TRBJ2-5; D is unclear. Germline loops: CDR1 LNHNV, CDR2 YYDKDF (reference sequence). The CDR3 sequence is 13 residues long. Trimming left V 2 bases short and J 5 bases short, with 9 bases between. The DNA for the CDR3 is TGTGCCACCAGCAGAAGTGTGAGGGAGACCCAGTACTTC. As protein: CATSRSVRETQYF.

The rearrangement joins TRBV27 to TRBJ2-5, with TRBD1 identical over 10 bases. J gave up 5 bases and V 3 bases, and 3 bases lay outside the gene matches. CDR1 MNHEY and CDR2 SMNVEV come from the germline V gene (reference sequence). This CDR3 contains 14 residues. The CDR3 DNA follows: TGTGCCAGCAGTTTTTTGGGACAGGGGGAGACCCAGTACTTC. Translating it yields CASSFLGQGETQYF.

The genes are TRBV29-1 and TRBJ1-4; TRBD1 matches at 9 bases. CDR1 and CDR2 from the germline V gene are SQVTM and ANQGSEA. The ends lost 4 bases at V and 8 bases at J; junction bases unmatched: 8. CDR3 size: 14 residues. CDR3 in amino acids: CSVAQGALGEKLFF. The CDR3 bases are TGCAGCGTTGCACAGGGGGCTCTAGGCGAAAAACTGTTTTTT.

CDR3 in amino acids: CASSGRPGTGEQYF. CDR3 bases: TGTGCCAGCAGTGGCCGTCCCGGGACAGGTGAGCAGTACTTC. V is TRBV25-1 and J is TRBJ2-7; 8 nucleotides match TRBD1. This CDR3 contains 14 residues. Germline CDR1 MGHDK, CDR2 SYGVNS. J gave up 7 bases and V 4 bases, and 9 bases lay outside the gene matches.

The CDR3 loop reads CASSWGQNTEAFF. The CDR3, as DNA: TGTGCCAGCAGCTGGGGACAGAACACTGAAGCTTTCTTT. The rearrangement links TRBV7-6 to TRBJ1-1, with D possibly being TRBD1 (6 bases). Trimming took off 4 bases at V and 1 base at J, with 7 bases between the two ends. CDR3 size: 13 residues. The germline gives CDR1 SGHVS, CDR2 FNYEAQ. Using reference TRBV7-6 and TRBJ1-1 for the parts outside the CDR3, the full variable domain is GAGVSQSPRYKVTKRGQDVALRCDPISGHVSLYWYRQALGQGPEFLTYFNYEAQQDKSGLPNDRFSAERPEGSISTLTIQRTEQRDSAMYRCASSWGQNTEAFFGQGTRLTVV.

In DNA, the CDR3 is TGTGCCAGCAGCAAAGATCAAAGTTTTCCGGGACAGGGGATCGCCTCCTACGAGCAGTACTTC. Amino acids: CASSKDQSFPGQGIASYEQYF. The chain employs TRBV27 and TRBJ2-7; 10 nucleotides align to TRBD1. V was pared by 6 bases and J by 0 bases, with 23 bases of the junction left unmatched. The germline gives CDR1 MNHEY, CDR2 SMNVEV (reference sequence). The CDR3 has 21 residues.

CDR3 loop: CAWSPEGGFNQPQHF. CDR3 nucleotides: TGTGCCTGGAGTCCTGAAGGGGGCTTTAATCAGCCCCAGCATTTT. This chain uses TRBV30 with TRBJ1-5; 7 bases align to TRBD1. This CDR3 has 15 amino acids. With 2 bases clipped from V and 4 bases from J, the junction kept 8 bases outside the gene matches. The germline V gene has CDR1 GTSNPN and CDR2 SVGIG (reference sequence).

This chain connects TRBV7-2 to TRBJ1-6; a possible D gene is TRBD1 (6 bases). This CDR3 is 16 amino acids long. Trimming pared 1 base from V and 9 bases from J, leaving 16 bases between. Germline V gene data show CDR1 as SGHTA and CDR2 as FQGNSA. The CDR3 here is CASSLEQGDWGSPLHF. The DNA of the CDR3 is TGTGCCAGCAGCTTAGAACAGGGAGACTGGGGTTCACCCCTCCACTTT. Variable domain in full (rest from reference TRBV7-2 and TRBJ1-6): GAGVSQSPSNKVTEKGKDVELRCDPISGHTALYWYRQSLGQGLEFLIYFQGNSAPDKSGLPSDRFSAERTGGSVSTLTIQRTQQEDSAVYLCASSLEQGDWGSPLHFGNGTRLTVT.

This chain uses TRBV7-8 with TRBJ1-6; 8 bases agree with TRBD1. The CDR3 loop spans 14 amino acids. The trim removed 5 bases at V and 9 bases at J, leaving 6 bases unmatched. The germline V gene has CDR1 SGHVS and CDR2 FQNEAQ. In nucleotides, the CDR3 is TGTGCCAGCAGCCTGGACAGGGACGGTTCACCCCTCCACTTT. Translation: CASSLDRDGSPLHF.

The rearrangement links TRBV28 to TRBJ1-1; D not resolved. V gave up 7 bases and J gave up 1 base, with 4 bases separating them. This CDR3 comprises 11 residues. The germline gives CDR1 MDHEN, CDR2 SYDVKM. CDR3 loop: CASTGNTEAFF. The CDR3 coding sequence is TGTGCCAGCACAGGGAACACTGAAGCTTTCTTT.

This clone was detected once. The chain is built from TRBV25-1 and TRBJ2-1, with D possibly matching TRBD1 (7 bases). The V gene's germline CDR1 is MGHDK and CDR2 SYGVNS. CDR3 length: 13 residues. V was pared by 5 bases and J by 7 bases, with 12 bases between. CDR3 bases: TGTGCCAGCAGTCGACAGGGAGGAAATGAGCAGTTCTTC. It yields the protein CASSRQGGNEQFF. Looking up the rest from reference TRBV25-1 and TRBJ2-1 gives the full variable domain: EADIYQTPRYLVIGTGKKITLECSQTMGHDKMYWYQQDPGMELHLIHYSYGVNSTEKGDLSSESTVSRIRTEHFPLTLESARPSHTSQYLCASSRQGGNEQFFGPGTRLTVL.